These T cell receptor beta chains were read from a single sample in a study of immune evolution from preneoplasia to lung adenocarcinoma. Measured with immunoSEQ multiplex PCR; TCRdb has only the in-frame clones, and not every one. The table shows 35,000 or so clones, with under 85% occurring only once. Sequencing was done on a sample of FFPE invasive lung adenocarcinoma tissue. The receptors stem from a person between 55 and 69 years old with lung adenocarcinoma. Each CDR3 is given with its conserved first and last residue. The order of the fields is clone size, V gene, D gene, J gene, CDR3 DNA, CDR3 protein. The D gene is left open where the match is weak. The size of a clone is reported for some rows only, either as once, few or many, or as a class for expanded clones.

>-|TRBV9|-|TRBJ2-2
TGTGCCAGCAGCGTAGGGATGGTCCCCGGGGAGCTGTTTTTT
CASSVGMVPGELFF
>-|TRBV28|-|TRBJ1-2
TGTGCCAGCAGCTTACTAGGACAGTTCCAGGGGAATGGCTACACCTTC
CASSLLGQFQGNGYTF
>-|TRBV20-1|-|TRBJ1-1
TGCAGTGCCAAGGGTCCCGCTGAAGCTTTCTTT
CSAKGPAEAFF
>-|TRBV6-1|TRBD1|TRBJ2-7
TGTGCCAGCAGTGATGTGGGACAGGGTGTTTACGAGCAGTACTTC
CASSDVGQGVYEQYF
>-|TRBV18|-|TRBJ1-3
TGTGCCAGCTCAACATGGGTTGCTTCTGGAAACACCATATATTTT
CASSTWVASGNTIYF
>-|TRBV7-2|-|TRBJ2-7
TGTGCCAGCAGCCCCCGGCCGGATCCCGCCTACGAGCAGTACTTC
CASSPRPDPAYEQYF
>-|TRBV2|-|TRBJ1-5
TGTGCCAGCAGTGGACAGCTGGGGTATCAGCCCCAGCATTTT
CASSGQLGYQPQHF
>-|TRBV5-1|-|TRBJ1-1
TGCGCCAGCAGCTTGGGTCGAGCATCGCAGAACACTGAAGCTTTCTTT
CASSLGRASQNTEAFF
>once|TRBV5-6|-|TRBJ2-3
TGTGCCAGCAGCTCTCCAGGGGAAACAACAGATACGCAGTATTTT
CASSSPGETTDTQYF
>-|TRBV27|TRBD1|TRBJ2-6
TGTGCCAGCAGTCTCGATTGGACAGGGGATCTCTCTGGGGCCAACGTCCTGACTTTC
CASSLDWTGDLSGANVLTF
>few|TRBV6-5|-|TRBJ2-3
TGTGCCAGCAGTTACCCAGGATCGGATACGCAGTATTTT
CASSYPGSDTQYF
>-|TRBV25-1|-|TRBJ2-2
TGTGCCAGCAGTATAGGGGCCGGGGAGCTGTTTTTT
CASSIGAGELFF
>once|TRBV7-2|TRBD2|TRBJ2-5
TGTGCCAGCAGCTTAGTTGTGGTAGCGGGAGTAAAGACCCAGTACTTC
CASSLVVVAGVKTQYF
>-|TRBV15|TRBD1|TRBJ1-3
TGTGCCACCAGCAGCGACACAGGGGCAAACACCATATATTTT
CATSSDTGANTIYF
>-|TRBV5-6|-|TRBJ1-2
TGTGCCAGCAGCTTGTGGCAGGGGATCTATGGCTACACCTTC
CASSLWQGIYGYTF
>-|TRBV29-1|-|TRBJ1-2
TGCAGCGTTAGGCGGGGGAGCGCACTTGGCTACACCTTC
CSVRRGSALGYTF
>-|TRBV30|TRBD1|TRBJ1-1
TGTGCCTGGACGCCAGACAGGGGGTACACTGAAGCTTTCTTT
CAWTPDRGYTEAFF
>-|TRBV28|TRBD1|TRBJ1-4
TGTGCCAGCAGTAGGACAGGGAAAAATGAAAAACTGTTTTTT
CASSRTGKNEKLFF
>-|TRBV5-4|-|TRBJ2-1
TGTGCCAGCAGCAGCGTCCAGGGGGGCAATGAGCAGTTCTTC
CASSSVQGGNEQFF
>-|TRBV19|-|TRBJ2-3
TGTGCCAGTAGTATACGAGGCGGGCCCACAGATACGCAGTATTTT
CASSIRGGPTDTQYF
>-|TRBV15|-|TRBJ2-1
TGTGCCACCAGCAGCCCGAGCGTTAGCTCCTACAATGAGCAGTTCTTC
CATSSPSVSSYNEQFF
>-|TRBV7-9|-|TRBJ1-1
TGTGCCAGCAGCTTAGCAGTGGTGAGAACTGAAGCTTTCTTT
CASSLAVVRTEAFF
>-|TRBV19|-|TRBJ1-5
TGTGCCAGTAATATTGGGCTCGAGCGGAGGAATCAGCCCCAGCATTTT
CASNIGLERRNQPQHF